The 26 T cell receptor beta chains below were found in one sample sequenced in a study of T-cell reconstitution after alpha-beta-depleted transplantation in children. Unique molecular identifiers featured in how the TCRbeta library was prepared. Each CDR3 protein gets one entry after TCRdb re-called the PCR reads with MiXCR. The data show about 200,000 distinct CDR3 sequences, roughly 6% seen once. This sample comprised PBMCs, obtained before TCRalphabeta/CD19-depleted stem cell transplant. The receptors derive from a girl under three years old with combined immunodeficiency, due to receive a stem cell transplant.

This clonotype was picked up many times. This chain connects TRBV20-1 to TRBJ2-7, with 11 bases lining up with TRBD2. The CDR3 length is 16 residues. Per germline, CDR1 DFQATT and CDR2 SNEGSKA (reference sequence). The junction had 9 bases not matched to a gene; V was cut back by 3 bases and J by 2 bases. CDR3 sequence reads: CSARIPLAGVTYEQYF. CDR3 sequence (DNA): TGCAGTGCTAGGATCCCACTAGCGGGGGTAACCTACGAGCAGTACTTC.

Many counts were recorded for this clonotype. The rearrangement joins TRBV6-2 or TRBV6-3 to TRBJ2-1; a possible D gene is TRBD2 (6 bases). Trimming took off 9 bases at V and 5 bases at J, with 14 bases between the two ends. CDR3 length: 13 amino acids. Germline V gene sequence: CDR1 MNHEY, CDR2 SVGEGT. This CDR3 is CASFSGSNNEQFF. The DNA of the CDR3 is TGTGCCAGTTTCAGCGGGTCTAACAATGAGCAGTTCTTC.

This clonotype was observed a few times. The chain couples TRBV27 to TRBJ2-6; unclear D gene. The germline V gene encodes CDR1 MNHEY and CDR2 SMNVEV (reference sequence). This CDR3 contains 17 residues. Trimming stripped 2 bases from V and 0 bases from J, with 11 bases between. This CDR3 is CASSLNPIHSGANVLTF. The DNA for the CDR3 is TGTGCCAGCAGTTTAAACCCAATTCACTCTGGGGCCAACGTCCTGACTTTC.

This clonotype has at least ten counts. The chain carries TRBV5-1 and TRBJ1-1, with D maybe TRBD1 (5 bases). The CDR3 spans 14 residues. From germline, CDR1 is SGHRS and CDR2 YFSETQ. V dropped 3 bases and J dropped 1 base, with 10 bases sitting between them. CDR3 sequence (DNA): TGCGCCAGCAGCTGGACAAACAGGAACACTGAAGCTTTCTTT. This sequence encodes CASSWTNRNTEAFF.

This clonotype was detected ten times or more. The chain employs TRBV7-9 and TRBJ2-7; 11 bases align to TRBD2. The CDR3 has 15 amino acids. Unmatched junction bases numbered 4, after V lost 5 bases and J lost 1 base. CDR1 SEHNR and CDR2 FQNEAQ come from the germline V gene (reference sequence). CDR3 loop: CASSASGGPSYEQYF. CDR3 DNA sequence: TGTGCCAGCAGCGCTAGCGGGGGGCCATCCTACGAGCAGTACTTC.

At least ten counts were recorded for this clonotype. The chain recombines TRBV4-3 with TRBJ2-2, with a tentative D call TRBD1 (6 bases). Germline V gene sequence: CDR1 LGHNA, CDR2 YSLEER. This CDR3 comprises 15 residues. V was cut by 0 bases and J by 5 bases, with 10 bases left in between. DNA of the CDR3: TGCGCCAGCAGCCAAGATTGGGGGCGAACCGGGGAGCTGTTTTTT. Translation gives CASSQDWGRTGELFF.

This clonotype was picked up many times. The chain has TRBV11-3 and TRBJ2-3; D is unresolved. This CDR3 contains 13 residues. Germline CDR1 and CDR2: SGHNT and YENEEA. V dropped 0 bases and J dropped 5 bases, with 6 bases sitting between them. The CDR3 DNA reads TGTGCCAGCAGCTTAGAAGGTGGAGATACGCAGTATTTT. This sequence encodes CASSLEGGDTQYF.

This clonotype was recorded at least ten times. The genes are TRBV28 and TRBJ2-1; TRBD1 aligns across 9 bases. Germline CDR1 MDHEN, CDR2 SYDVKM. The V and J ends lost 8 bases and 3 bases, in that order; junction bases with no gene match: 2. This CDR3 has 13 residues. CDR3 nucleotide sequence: TGTGCCAGCCGGGACAGGGTCTACAATGAGCAGTTCTTC. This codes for CASRDRVYNEQFF.

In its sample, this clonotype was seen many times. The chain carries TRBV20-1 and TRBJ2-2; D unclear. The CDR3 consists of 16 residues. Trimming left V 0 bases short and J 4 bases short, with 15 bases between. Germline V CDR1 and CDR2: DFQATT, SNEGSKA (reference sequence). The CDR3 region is CSARDLAWGFTGELFF. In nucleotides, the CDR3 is TGCAGTGCTAGAGACCTGGCTTGGGGTTTCACCGGGGAGCTGTTTTTT.

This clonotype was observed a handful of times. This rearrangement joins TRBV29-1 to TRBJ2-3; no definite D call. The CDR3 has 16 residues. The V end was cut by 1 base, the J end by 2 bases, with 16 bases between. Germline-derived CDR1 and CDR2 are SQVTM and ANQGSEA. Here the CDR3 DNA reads TGCAGCGTTGAAGGGTTCCGGGCCAGCTCCACAGATACGCAGTATTTT. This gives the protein CSVEGFRASSTDTQYF.

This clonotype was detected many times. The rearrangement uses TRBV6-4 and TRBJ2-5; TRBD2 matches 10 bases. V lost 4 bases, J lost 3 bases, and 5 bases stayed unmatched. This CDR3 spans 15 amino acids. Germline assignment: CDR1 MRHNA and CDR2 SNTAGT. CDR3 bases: TGTGCCAGCAGTGCGCTAGCGGGGGCGGAAGAGACCCAGTACTTC. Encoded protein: CASSALAGAEETQYF.

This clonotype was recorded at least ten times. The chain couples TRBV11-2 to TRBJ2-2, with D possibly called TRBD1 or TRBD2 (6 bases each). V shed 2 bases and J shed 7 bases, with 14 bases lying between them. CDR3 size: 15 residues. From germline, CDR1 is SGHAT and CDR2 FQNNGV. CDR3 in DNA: TGTGCCAGCAGCTTATTGCCGGGGGCTGGCGGGGAGCTGTTTTTT. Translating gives CASSLLPGAGGELFF.

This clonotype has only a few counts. Written as DNA, the CDR3 is TGTGCCAGCAGCCCCCCCAACGGGGAGCTGTTTTTT. As protein: CASSPPNGELFF. This chain links TRBV9 with TRBJ2-2, with D uncertain. The V end lost 4 bases, the J end lost 7 bases, and 8 bases lay between the germline ends. Germline V gene lookup returns CDR1 SGDLS and CDR2 YYNGEE. The CDR3 consists of 12 residues. The entire variable domain, with the rest obtained from reference TRBV9 and TRBJ2-2, is as follows: DSGVTQTPKHLITATGQRVTLRCSPRSGDLSVYWYQQSLDQGLQFLIQYYNGEERAKGNILERFSAQQFPDLHSELNLSSLELGDSALYFCASSPPNGELFFGEGSRLTVL.

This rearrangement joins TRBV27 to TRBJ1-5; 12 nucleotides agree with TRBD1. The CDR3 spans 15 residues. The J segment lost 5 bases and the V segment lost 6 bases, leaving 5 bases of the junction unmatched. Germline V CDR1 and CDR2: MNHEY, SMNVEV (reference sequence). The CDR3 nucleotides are TGTGCCAGCAGCCCCGGGACAGGGGGCCATCAGCCCCAGCATTTT. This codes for CASSPGTGGHQPQHF.

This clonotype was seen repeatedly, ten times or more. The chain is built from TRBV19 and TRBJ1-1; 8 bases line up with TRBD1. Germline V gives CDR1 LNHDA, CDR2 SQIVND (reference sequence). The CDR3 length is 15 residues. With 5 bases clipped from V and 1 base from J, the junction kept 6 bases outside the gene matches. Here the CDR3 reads CASSGPGTGNTEAFF. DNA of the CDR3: TGTGCCAGTAGTGGGCCCGGGACAGGGAACACTGAAGCTTTCTTT. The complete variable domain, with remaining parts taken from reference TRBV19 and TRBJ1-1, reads DGGITQSPKYLFRKEGQNVTLSCEQNLNHDAMYWYRQDPGQGLRLIYYSQIVNDFQKGDIAEGYSVSREKKESFPLTVTSAQKNPTAFYLCASSGPGTGNTEAFFGQGTRLTVV.

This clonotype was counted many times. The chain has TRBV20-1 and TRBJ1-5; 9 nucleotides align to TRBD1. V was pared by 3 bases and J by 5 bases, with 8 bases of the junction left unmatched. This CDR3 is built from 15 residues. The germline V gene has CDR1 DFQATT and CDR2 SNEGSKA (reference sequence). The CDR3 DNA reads TGCAGTGCTAGTAGGGGACAGGGTTTTCATCAGCCCCAGCATTTT. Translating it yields CSASRGQGFHQPQHF.

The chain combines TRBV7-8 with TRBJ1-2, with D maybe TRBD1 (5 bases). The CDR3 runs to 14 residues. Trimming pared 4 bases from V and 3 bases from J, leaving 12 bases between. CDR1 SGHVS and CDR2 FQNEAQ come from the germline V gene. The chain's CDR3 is CASSSRDAYYGYTF. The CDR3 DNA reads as TGTGCCAGCAGCTCCCGGGACGCCTACTATGGCTACACCTTC.

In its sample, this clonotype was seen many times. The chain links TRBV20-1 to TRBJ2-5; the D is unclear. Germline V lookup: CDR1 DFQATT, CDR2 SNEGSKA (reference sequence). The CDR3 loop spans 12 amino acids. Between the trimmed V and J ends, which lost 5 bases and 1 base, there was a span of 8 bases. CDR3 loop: CSAPSSQETQYF. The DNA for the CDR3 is TGCAGTGCTCCCAGCTCCCAAGAGACCCAGTACTTC.

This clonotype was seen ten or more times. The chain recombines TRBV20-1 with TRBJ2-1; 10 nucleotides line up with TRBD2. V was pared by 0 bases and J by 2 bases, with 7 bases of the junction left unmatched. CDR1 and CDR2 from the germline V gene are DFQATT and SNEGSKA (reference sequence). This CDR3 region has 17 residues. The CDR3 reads CSARDSGLAVAYNEQFF. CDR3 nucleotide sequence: TGCAGTGCTAGAGACAGCGGACTAGCGGTAGCCTACAATGAGCAGTTCTTC.

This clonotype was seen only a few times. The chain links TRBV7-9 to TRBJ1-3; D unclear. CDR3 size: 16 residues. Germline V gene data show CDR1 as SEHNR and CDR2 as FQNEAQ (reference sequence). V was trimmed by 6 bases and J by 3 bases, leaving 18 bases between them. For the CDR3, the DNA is TGTGCCAGCAGGCCAGGAGGAGGGAGAGGTGGAAACACCATATATTTT. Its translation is CASRPGGGRGGNTIYF.

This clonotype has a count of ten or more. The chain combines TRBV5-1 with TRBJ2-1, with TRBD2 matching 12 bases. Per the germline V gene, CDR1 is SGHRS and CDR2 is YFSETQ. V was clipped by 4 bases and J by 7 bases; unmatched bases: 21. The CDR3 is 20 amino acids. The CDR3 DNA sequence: TGCGCCAGCAGCCCGGACCCGACTAGCGGGAGCCAAGCCAGGTGGAATGAGCAGTTCTTC. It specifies CASSPDPTSGSQARWNEQFF.

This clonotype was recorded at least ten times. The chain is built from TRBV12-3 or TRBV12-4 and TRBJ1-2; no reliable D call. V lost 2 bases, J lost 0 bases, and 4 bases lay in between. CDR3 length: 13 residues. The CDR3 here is CASSLRSNYGYTF. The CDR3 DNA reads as TGTGCCAGCAGTTTACGATCTAACTATGGCTACACCTTC.

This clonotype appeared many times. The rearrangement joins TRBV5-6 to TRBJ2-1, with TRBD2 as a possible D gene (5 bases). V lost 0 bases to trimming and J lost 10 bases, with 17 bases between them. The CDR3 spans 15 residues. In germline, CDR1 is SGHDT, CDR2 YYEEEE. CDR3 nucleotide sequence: TGTGCCAGCAGCTTGGAATACGGGATAGGAGGAGAGCAGTTCTTC. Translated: CASSLEYGIGGEQFF.

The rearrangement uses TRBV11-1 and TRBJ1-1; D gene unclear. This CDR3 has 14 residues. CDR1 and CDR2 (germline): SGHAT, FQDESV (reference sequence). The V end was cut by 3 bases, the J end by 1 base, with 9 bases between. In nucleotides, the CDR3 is TGTGCCAGCAGCTTTGTAAGGTCGAACACTGAAGCTTTCTTT. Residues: CASSFVRSNTEAFF.

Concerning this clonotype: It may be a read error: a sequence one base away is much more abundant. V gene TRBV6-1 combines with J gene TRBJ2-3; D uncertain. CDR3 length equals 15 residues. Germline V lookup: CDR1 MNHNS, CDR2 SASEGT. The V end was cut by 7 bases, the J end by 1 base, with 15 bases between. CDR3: CASTVWGLGTDTQYF. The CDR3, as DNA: TGTGCCAGCACTGTTTGGGGTCTGGGCACAGATACGCAGTATTTT.

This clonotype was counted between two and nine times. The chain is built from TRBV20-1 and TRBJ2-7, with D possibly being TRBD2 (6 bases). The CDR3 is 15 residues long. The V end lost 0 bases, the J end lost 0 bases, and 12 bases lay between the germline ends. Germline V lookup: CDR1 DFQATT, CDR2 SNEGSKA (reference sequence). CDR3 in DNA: TGCAGTGCTAGAGAAGGGACTTTCAGCTCCTACGAGCAGTACTTC. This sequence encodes CSAREGTFSSYEQYF.